These 18 T cell receptor beta chains share one sample of origin, sequenced in a study of blood T cell repertoires in COVID-19. Clones were sequenced by immunoSEQ multiplex PCR, and TCRdb holds only the in-frame ones, with some missing. Of about 200,000 clones in the sample, approximately 86% were seen once. The sample taken for sequencing was peripheral blood. The receptor source for this set is a man aged 55 to 70 with acute or convalescent COVID-19.

This clone occurred a few times. The chain's CDR3 is CASSLQGASSYEQYF. In nucleotides, the CDR3 is TGTGCCAGCAGTTTACAGGGGGCCTCGTCCTACGAGCAGTACTTC. V gene TRBV28 combines with J gene TRBJ2-7; 8 bases map to TRBD1. The CDR3 extends over 15 amino acids. CDR1 MDHEN and CDR2 SYDVKM come from the germline V gene. V was pared by 2 bases and J by 1 base, with 4 bases of the junction left unmatched.

J is TRBJ2-7 and V is TRBV10-1, with D tentatively TRBD1 (6 bases). CDR1 WNHNN and CDR2 SYGVQD come from the germline V gene (reference sequence). The CDR3 is 14 residues long. Trimming removed 9 bases at V and 1 base at J, with 16 bases between. Written as DNA, the CDR3 is TGCGCCAGGCCCGAACGGGACAAATCCTACGAGCAGTACTTC. This gives the protein CARPERDKSYEQYF.

The chain employs TRBV18 and TRBJ2-1; 9 bases fit TRBD2. The CDR3 extends over 18 amino acids. Trimming took 0 bases from V and 0 from J; bases not matched to a gene: 6. Germline CDR1 KGHSH, CDR2 LQKENI. CDR3 bases: TGTGCCAGCTCACCACCCGGTCCGGGACTAGCCTCCTACAATGAGCAGTTCTTC. As protein: CASSPPGPGLASYNEQFF.

The rearrangement joins TRBV30 to TRBJ1-2; no firm D call. This CDR3 comprises 11 residues. Germline lookup yields CDR1 GTSNPN and CDR2 SVGIG (reference sequence). The CDR3 DNA reads TGTGCTTGCCCGGGATCCTATGGCTACACCTTC. This codes for CACPGSYGYTF.

V gene TRBV12-3 or TRBV12-4 combines with J gene TRBJ2-1, with unresolved D. The CDR3 has 13 residues. V lost 8 bases and J 5 bases, leaving 13 bases between the germline ends. This CDR3 is CASGRQADNEQFF. Here the CDR3 DNA reads TGTGCCAGCGGAAGGCAGGCCGACAATGAGCAGTTCTTC.

This chain connects TRBV5-1 to TRBJ1-3, with TRBD1 as a possible D gene (6 bases). Germline CDR1 reads SGHRS; CDR2 reads YFSETQ. This CDR3 contains 15 residues. The ends were cut back, 3 bases at V and 1 base at J, with 11 bases in the middle. CDR3 sequence reads: CASSSTGFSGNTIYF. In DNA form, the CDR3 reads TGCGCCAGCAGCTCAACAGGGTTTTCTGGAAACACCATATATTTT.

This chain joins TRBV6-1 and TRBJ1-6; 9 bases are shared with TRBD1. V shed 6 bases, J shed 9 bases, and the junction held 6 bases outside the gene matches. CDR1 is MNHNS and CDR2 is SASEGT in the germline V gene. The CDR3 is made up of 14 amino acids. The CDR3 DNA reads as TGTGCCAGCAGCGACAGGGGGGAGAGTTCACCCCTCCACTTT. Its translation is CASSDRGESSPLHF.

The genes are TRBV9 and TRBJ1-6; a possible D gene is TRBD1 (5 bases). Trimming cost V 8 bases and J 10 bases, with 19 bases left between them. CDR3 size: 14 residues. Germline V gene lookup returns CDR1 SGDLS and CDR2 YYNGEE. The CDR3 here is CARDRGLGLSPLHF. In nucleotides, the CDR3 is TGTGCCAGGGATAGGGGCCTAGGTTTGTCACCCCTCCACTTT.

The J gene is TRBJ1-5, the V gene TRBV27; perhaps TRBD1 as D (5 bases). V was trimmed by 8 bases and J by 5 bases, leaving 19 bases between them. This CDR3 has 15 residues. CDR1 and CDR2 (germline): MNHEY, SMNVEV (reference sequence). Written as DNA, the CDR3 is TGTGCCAGCGCTAGGGCAGGGTATCAGGATCAGCCCCAGCATTTT. Residues: CASARAGYQDQPQHF.

This sequence joins TRBV27 and TRBJ1-2, with TRBD1 matching over 7 bases. The length of the CDR3 is 16 residues. Trimming at V came to 3 bases and at J to 4 bases, leaving 11 bases not matched to a gene. The germline V gene has CDR1 MNHEY and CDR2 SMNVEV (reference sequence). The DNA for the CDR3 is TGTGCCAGCAGTTTCTTCAGCAGGGCAGGGGGCTATGGCTACACCTTC. It yields the protein CASSFFSRAGGYGYTF.

This chain uses TRBV7-6 with TRBJ2-7, with 7 bases fitting TRBD1. The ends lost 5 bases at V and 1 base at J; junction bases unmatched: 5. The germline V gene encodes CDR1 SGHVS and CDR2 FNYEAQ. The CDR3 is 14 amino acids. The CDR3 reads CASSARDSSYEQYF. Written as DNA, the CDR3 is TGTGCCAGCAGCGCCCGGGACAGTTCCTACGAGCAGTACTTC.

CDR3 sequence: CASTKVSAGGPAEQYF. The CDR3 DNA reads as TGTGCCAGCACCAAAGTCAGCGCGGGGGGGCCAGCCGAGCAGTACTTC. The chain carries TRBV11-2 and TRBJ2-7; 9 bases are a match to TRBD2. Germline CDR1 and CDR2: SGHAT and FQNNGV. This CDR3 region has 16 residues. V was pared by 7 bases and J by 6 bases, with 16 bases of the junction left unmatched.

This chain connects TRBV10-1 to TRBJ2-4; 9 bases fit TRBD1. J lost 1 base, V lost 7 bases, and 5 bases had no gene match. Germline CDR1 is WNHNN and CDR2 is SYGVQD (reference sequence). CDR3 length equals 15 residues. CDR3 in DNA: TGCGCCAGCAACAGGGGGCAAAGGGCCAAAAACATTCAGTACTTC. Translated: CASNRGQRAKNIQYF.

This clone showed up just once. This chain joins TRBV9 and TRBJ2-1, with D perhaps TRBD1 (5 bases). V was shortened by 0 bases and J by 12 bases, with 10 bases between the two germline ends. The CDR3 length is 12 residues. Germline CDR1 SGDLS, CDR2 YYNGEE. The CDR3 region has the DNA TGTGCCAGCAGCGTAGAGGGGAAGGTGCAGTTCTTC. Amino acid sequence: CASSVEGKVQFF.

The chain combines TRBV5-1 with TRBJ2-5; maybe TRBD2 (6 bases). Germline V gene lookup returns CDR1 SGHRS and CDR2 YFSETQ. V lost 0 bases and J 3 bases, leaving 9 bases between the germline ends. The CDR3 extends over 14 amino acids. The CDR3 protein is CASSLVGGEETQYF. The CDR3 region has the DNA TGCGCCAGCAGCTTGGTAGGCGGGGAAGAGACCCAGTACTTC.

The chain is built from TRBV18 and TRBJ2-4; D call uncertain. Germline V gene sequence: CDR1 KGHSH, CDR2 LQKENI. Trimming removed 3 bases at V and 0 bases at J, with 6 bases between. The CDR3 runs 14 residues. Written as DNA, the CDR3 is TGTGCCAGCTCACCCGTCAGAGCCAAAAACATTCAGTACTTC. Amino acids: CASSPVRAKNIQYF.

This clone was observed once. This rearrangement joins TRBV3-1 (or the pseudogene TRBV3-2) to TRBJ2-2; TRBD2 agrees at 9 bases. The CDR3 loop spans 16 amino acids. Germline loops: CDR1 LGHDT, CDR2 YNNKEL (reference sequence). V trimming: 4 bases; J trimming: 0 bases; junction bases outside the gene matches: 3. The CDR3 reads CASSPAGGTNTGELFF. The CDR3 DNA reads TGTGCCAGCAGCCCGGCGGGGGGGACGAACACCGGGGAGCTGTTTTTT.

The chain combines TRBV9 with TRBJ2-1; D is ambiguous. Trimming took 0 bases from V and 1 from J, leaving 11 bases between them. The CDR3 runs to 16 residues. Germline assignment: CDR1 SGDLS and CDR2 YYNGEE. CDR3: CASSVDPAGSYNEQFF. The CDR3 DNA reads TGTGCCAGCAGCGTAGACCCTGCCGGGTCCTACAATGAGCAGTTCTTC. Full variable domain (outside the CDR3, taken from reference TRBV9 and TRBJ2-1): DSGVTQTPKHLITATGQRVTLRCSPRSGDLSVYWYQQSLDQGLQFLIQYYNGEERAKGNILERFSAQQFPDLHSELNLSSLELGDSALYFCASSVDPAGSYNEQFFGPGTRLTVL.